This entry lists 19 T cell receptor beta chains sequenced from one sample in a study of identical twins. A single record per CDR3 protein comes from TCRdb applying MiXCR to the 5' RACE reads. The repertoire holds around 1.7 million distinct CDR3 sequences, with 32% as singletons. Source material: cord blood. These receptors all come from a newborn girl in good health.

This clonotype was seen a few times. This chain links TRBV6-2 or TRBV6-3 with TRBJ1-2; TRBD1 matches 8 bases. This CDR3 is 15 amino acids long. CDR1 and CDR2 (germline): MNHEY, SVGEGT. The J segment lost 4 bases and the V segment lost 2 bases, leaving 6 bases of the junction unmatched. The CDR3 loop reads CASSYKTGEGYGYTF. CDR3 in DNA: TGTGCCAGCAGTTACAAGACAGGGGAGGGCTATGGCTACACCTTC.

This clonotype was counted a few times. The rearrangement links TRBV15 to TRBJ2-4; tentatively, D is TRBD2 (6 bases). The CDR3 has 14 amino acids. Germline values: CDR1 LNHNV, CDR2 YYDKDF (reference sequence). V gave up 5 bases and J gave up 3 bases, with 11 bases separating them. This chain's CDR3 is CATSADGGKNIQYF. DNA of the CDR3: TGTGCCACCAGCGCTGACGGGGGCAAAAACATTCAGTACTTC.

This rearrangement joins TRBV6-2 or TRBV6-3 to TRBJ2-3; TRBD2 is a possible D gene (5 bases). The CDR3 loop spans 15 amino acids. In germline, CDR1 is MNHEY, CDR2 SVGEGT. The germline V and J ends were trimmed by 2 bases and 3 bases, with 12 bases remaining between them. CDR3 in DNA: TGTGCCAGCAGTTACCCCCCGCGGAGGACAGATACGCAGTATTTT. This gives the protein CASSYPPRRTDTQYF.

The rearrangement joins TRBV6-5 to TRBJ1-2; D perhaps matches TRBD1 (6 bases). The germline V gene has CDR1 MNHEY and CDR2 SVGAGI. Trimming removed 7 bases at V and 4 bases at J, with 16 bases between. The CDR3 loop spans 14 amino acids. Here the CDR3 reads CASMSDRSRYGYTF. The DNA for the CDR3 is TGTGCCAGCATGTCCGACAGGAGCCGCTATGGCTACACCTTC.

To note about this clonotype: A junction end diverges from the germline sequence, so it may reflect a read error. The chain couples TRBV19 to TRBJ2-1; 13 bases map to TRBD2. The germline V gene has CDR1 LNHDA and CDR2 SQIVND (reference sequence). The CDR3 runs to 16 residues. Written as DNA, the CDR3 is TGTGCCAGTAGTTCCGGACTAGCGGGGGCATACAATGTGCAGTTCTTC. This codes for CASSSGLAGAYNVQFF.

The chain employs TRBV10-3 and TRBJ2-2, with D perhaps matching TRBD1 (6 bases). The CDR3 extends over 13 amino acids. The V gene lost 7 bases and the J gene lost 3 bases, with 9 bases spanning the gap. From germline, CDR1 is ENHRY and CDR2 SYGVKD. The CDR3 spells CAINGQYTGELFF. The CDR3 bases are TGTGCCATCAATGGACAGTACACCGGGGAGCTGTTTTTT.

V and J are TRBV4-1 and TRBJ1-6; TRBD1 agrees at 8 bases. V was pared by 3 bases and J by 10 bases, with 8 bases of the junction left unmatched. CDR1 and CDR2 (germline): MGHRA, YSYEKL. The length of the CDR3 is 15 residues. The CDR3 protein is CASSHPSGGESPLHF. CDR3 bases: TGCGCCAGCAGCCACCCTTCAGGGGGCGAGTCACCCCTCCACTTT.

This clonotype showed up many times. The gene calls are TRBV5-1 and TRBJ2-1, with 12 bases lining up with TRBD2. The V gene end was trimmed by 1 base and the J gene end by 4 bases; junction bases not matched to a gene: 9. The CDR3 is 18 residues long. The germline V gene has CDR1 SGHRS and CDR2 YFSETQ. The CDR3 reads CASSLLNLAGGDYNEQFF. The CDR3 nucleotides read TGCGCCAGCAGCTTGCTCAACCTAGCGGGAGGGGATTACAATGAGCAGTTCTTC.

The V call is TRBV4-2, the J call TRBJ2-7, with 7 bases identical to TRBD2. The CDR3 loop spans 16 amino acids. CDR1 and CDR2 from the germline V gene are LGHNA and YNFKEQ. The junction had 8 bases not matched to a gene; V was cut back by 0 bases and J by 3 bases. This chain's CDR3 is CASSQEIGRAVYEQYF. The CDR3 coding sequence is TGTGCCAGCAGCCAAGAGATTGGGAGGGCCGTCTACGAGCAGTACTTC.

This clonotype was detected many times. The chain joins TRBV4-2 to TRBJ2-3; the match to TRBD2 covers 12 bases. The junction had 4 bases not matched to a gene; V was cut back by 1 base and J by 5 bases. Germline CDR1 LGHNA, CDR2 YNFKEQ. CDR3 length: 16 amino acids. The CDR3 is CASSQGLAGVKDTQYF. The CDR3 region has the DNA TGTGCCAGCAGCCAAGGACTAGCGGGGGTTAAAGATACGCAGTATTTT.

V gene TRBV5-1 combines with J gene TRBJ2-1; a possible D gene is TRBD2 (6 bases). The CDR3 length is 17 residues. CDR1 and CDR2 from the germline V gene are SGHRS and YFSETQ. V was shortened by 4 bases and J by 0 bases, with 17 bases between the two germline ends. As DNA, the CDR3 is TGCGCCAGCAGCCCCGTACTAGCACTGAGCTCCTACAATGAGCAGTTCTTC. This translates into CASSPVLALSSYNEQFF.

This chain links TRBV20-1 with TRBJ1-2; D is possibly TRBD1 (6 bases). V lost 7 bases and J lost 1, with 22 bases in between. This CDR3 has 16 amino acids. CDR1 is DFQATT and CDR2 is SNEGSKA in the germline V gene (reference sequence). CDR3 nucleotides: TGCAGTGGTAACCGACCGGGGGCCGGAGGTAACTATGGCTACACCTTC. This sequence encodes CSGNRPGAGGNYGYTF.

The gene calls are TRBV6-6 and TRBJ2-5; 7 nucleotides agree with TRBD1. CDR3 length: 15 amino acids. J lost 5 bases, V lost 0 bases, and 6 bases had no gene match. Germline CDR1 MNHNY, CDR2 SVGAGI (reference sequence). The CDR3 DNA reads TGTGCCAGCAGTTACTCACAGGGGTTGCGGGAGACCCAGTACTTC. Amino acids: CASSYSQGLRETQYF.

CDR3 DNA: TGCGCCAGCAGCTTGGGAAGTGTGGGGCCTAAAGAGACCCAGTACTTC. Translating it yields CASSLGSVGPKETQYF. The V call is TRBV5-1, the J call TRBJ2-5; perhaps TRBD1 as D (5 bases). Germline V gene sequence: CDR1 SGHRS, CDR2 YFSETQ. CDR3 length equals 16 residues. Trimming shortened V by 0 bases and J by 3 bases, and 15 bases separated the two germline ends.

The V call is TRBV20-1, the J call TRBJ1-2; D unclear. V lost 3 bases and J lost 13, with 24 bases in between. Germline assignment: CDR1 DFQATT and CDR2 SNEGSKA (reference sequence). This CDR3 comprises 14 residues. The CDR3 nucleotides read TGCAGTGCTAGCGGACGGGTGGCGTATGTGGGGATCACCTTC. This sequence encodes CSASGRVAYVGITF.

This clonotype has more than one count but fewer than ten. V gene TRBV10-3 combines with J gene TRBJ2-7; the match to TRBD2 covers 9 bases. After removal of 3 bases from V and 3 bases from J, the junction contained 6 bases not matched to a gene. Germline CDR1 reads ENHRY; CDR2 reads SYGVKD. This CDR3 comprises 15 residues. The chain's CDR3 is CAISDLSGSSYEQYF. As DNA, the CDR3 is TGTGCCATCAGTGACCTTAGCGGGAGTAGCTACGAGCAGTACTTC.

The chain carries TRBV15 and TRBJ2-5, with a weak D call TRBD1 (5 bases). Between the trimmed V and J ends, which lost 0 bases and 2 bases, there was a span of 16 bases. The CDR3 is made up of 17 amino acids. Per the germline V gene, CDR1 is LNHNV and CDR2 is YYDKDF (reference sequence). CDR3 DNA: TGTGCCACCAGCAGAGATGTACGGACAACCGGTCAAGAGACCCAGTACTTC. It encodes CATSRDVRTTGQETQYF.

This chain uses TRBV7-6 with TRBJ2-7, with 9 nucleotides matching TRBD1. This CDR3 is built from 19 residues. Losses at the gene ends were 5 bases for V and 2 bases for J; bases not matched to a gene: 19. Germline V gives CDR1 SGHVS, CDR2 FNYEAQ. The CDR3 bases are TGTGCCAGCAGCGCACTTCCAAAGGGGGGGACAGGGAACCCCTACGAGCAGTACTTC. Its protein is CASSALPKGGTGNPYEQYF. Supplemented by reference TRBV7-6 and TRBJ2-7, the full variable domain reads GAGVSQSPRYKVTKRGQDVALRCDPISGHVSLYWYRQALGQGPEFLTYFNYEAQQDKSGLPNDRFSAERPEGSISTLTIQRTEQRDSAMYRCASSALPKGGTGNPYEQYFGPGTRLTVT.

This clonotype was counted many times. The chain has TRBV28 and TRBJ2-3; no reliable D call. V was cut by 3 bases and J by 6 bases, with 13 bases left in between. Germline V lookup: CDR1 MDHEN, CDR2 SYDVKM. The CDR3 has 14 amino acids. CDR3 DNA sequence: TGTGCCAGCAGTTTTTACGGACCAAGGGATACGCAGTATTTT. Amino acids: CASSFYGPRDTQYF. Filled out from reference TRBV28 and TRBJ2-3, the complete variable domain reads DVKVTQSSRYLVKRTGEKVFLECVQDMDHENMFWYRQDPGLGLRLIYFSYDVKMKEKGDIPEGYSVSREKKERFSLILESASTNQTSMYLCASSFYGPRDTQYFGPGTRLTVL.